Presented here are 18 T cell receptor beta chains from one specimen sequenced in a study of T cells after posttransplantation cyclophosphamide (dated by TCRdb to about 2016). Taken with the paper, the label for treatment or condition translates to: high-dose cyclophosphamide on days +3 and +4 as single-agent GVHD prophylaxis. PTCy patients received busulfan and fludarabine conditioning, a related or unrelated marrow graft, and cyclophosphamide on days +3 and +4. Library creation used the immunoSEQ multiplex PCR assay. What TCRdb holds here is the immuneACCESS table cut down to in-frame rearrangements. Part of the clones is not present; checked against another copy, under half of the missing clones reflect an unresolved V gene, and the others are unexplained. Across this sample there are under 6,000 clones, with over 60% seen only once. Less than 20% of the sample is in the top ten clones. The starting material was PBMCs, obtained 362 days after allogeneic stem cell transplant with posttransplant cyclophosphamide. Source of these receptors: a male patient between 55 and 70 years old who received an allogeneic stem cell transplant from an unrelated donor, was CMV-positive, and had acute GVHD only. After a transplant, some of the T cells may come from the graft donor.

This clone was seen a single time. The chain links TRBV28 to TRBJ1-2; 7 bases are shared with TRBD1. Trimming cost V 7 bases and J 8 bases; bases outside gene matches: 10. Germline-derived CDR1 and CDR2 are MDHEN and SYDVKM. There are 13 residues in the CDR3. DNA for the CDR3: TGTGCCAGCACCGGGAAAGGGACAGTCGGCTACACCTTC. It specifies CASTGKGTVGYTF.

The V and J genes are TRBV7-9 and TRBJ1-2; 8 bases align to TRBD1. Germline V lookup: CDR1 SEHNR, CDR2 FQNEAQ (reference sequence). The CDR3 sequence is 14 residues long. V trimming: 2 bases; J trimming: 7 bases; junction bases outside the gene matches: 6. In DNA, the CDR3 is TGTGCCAGCAGCTTATCCCAACAGGGGGGTGGCTACACCTTC. Translation gives CASSLSQQGGGYTF.

DNA of the CDR3: TGTGCCAGCGACCCTAGCGGGAGTAGCGGGGCCACCGGGGAGCTGTTTTTT. Translation gives CASDPSGSSGATGELFF. The rearrangement links TRBV28 to TRBJ2-2; 10 nucleotides line up with TRBD2. The CDR3 is 17 residues long. V was clipped by 8 bases and J by 4 bases; unmatched bases: 13. Per the germline V gene, CDR1 is MDHEN and CDR2 is SYDVKM.

V and J are TRBV6-6 and TRBJ1-1; no clear D. Germline assignment: CDR1 MNHNY and CDR2 SVGAGI (reference sequence). Trimming cost V 8 bases and J 8 bases, with 9 bases left between them. CDR3 length: 10 amino acids. The CDR3 is CASRGYEAFF. The CDR3, as DNA: TGTGCCAGCCGAGGGTACGAAGCTTTCTTT.

The chain is built from TRBV5-4 and TRBJ2-7, with D possibly TRBD1 on 6 matching bases. Germline lookup yields CDR1 SGHNT and CDR2 YYREEE (reference sequence). The V end was cut by 1 base, the J end by 3 bases, with 11 bases between. The CDR3 consists of 14 residues. Written as DNA, the CDR3 is TGTGCCAGCAGCTTGTCAGGGGCGGACTACGAGCAGTACTTC. Its translation is CASSLSGADYEQYF. The entire variable domain, with the rest obtained from reference TRBV5-4 and TRBJ2-7, is as follows: ETGVTQSPTHLIKTRGQQVTLRCSSQSGHNTVSWYQQALGQGPQFIFQYYREEENGRGNFPPRFSGLQFPNYSSELNVNALELDDSALYLCASSLSGADYEQYFGPGTRLTVT.

The V gene is TRBV4-3, the J gene TRBJ2-3; D gene ambiguous. The germline V and J ends were trimmed by 1 base and 2 bases, with 7 bases remaining between them. In germline, CDR1 is LGHNA, CDR2 YSLEER. The CDR3 consists of 14 residues. The DNA of the CDR3 is TGCGCCAGCAGCCAAGGACTTACCACAGATACGCAGTATTTT. It codes for CASSQGLTTDTQYF.

This sequence joins TRBV27 and TRBJ1-1, with 7 bases matching TRBD1. Germline-derived CDR1 and CDR2 are MNHEY and SMNVEV (reference sequence). The CDR3 sequence is 14 residues long. V trimming: 5 bases; J trimming: 4 bases; junction bases outside the gene matches: 7. CDR3: CASSPDRLSTEAFF. CDR3 sequence (DNA): TGTGCCAGCAGTCCGGACAGGCTAAGCACTGAAGCTTTCTTT.

The chain couples TRBV7-9 to TRBJ1-6; 8 nucleotides agree with TRBD1. The CDR3 length is 16 residues. From germline, CDR1 is SEHNR and CDR2 FQNEAQ (reference sequence). Trimming removed 5 bases from V and 4 bases from J; junction bases left unmatched: 7. CDR3 coding DNA: TGTGCCAGCAGCCAAGGACAGGGCTTTTATAATTCACCCCTCCACTTT. Its protein product is CASSQGQGFYNSPLHF.

The chain uses TRBV27 and TRBJ1-1; D perhaps matches TRBD1 (6 bases). The CDR3 has 14 amino acids. Trimming shortened V by 4 bases and J by 7 bases, and 16 bases separated the two germline ends. The V gene's germline CDR1 is MNHEY and CDR2 SMNVEV (reference sequence). CDR3 sequence reads: CASSSGSRGIEAFF. The CDR3 bases are TGTGCCAGCAGTTCCGGATCGAGGGGGATTGAAGCTTTCTTT.

J is TRBJ2-5 and V is TRBV28; 12 positions agree with TRBD1. Germline-derived CDR1 and CDR2 are MDHEN and SYDVKM. With 6 bases clipped from V and 4 bases from J, the junction kept 6 bases outside the gene matches. The CDR3 runs 15 residues. The CDR3 loop is CASRGQGAGGETQYF. Written as DNA, the CDR3 is TGTGCCAGCAGGGGACAGGGGGCAGGAGGAGAGACCCAGTACTTC.

This CDR3 is CASSEALRGLAGRETQYF. DNA for the CDR3: TGTGCCAGCAGTGAAGCGCTTCGGGGACTAGCGGGACGAGAGACCCAGTACTTC. The chain uses TRBV2 and TRBJ2-5; 13 bases match TRBD2. Germline values: CDR1 SNHLY, CDR2 FYNNEI. The CDR3 covers 18 residues. Trimming at V came to 0 bases and at J to 4 bases, leaving 8 bases not matched to a gene.

This chain joins TRBV5-8 and TRBJ2-7; no reliable D call. The CDR3 contains 14 residues. V lost 5 bases to trimming and J lost 0 bases, with 12 bases between them. The germline V gene has CDR1 SGHTS and CDR2 YDEGEE. The CDR3 sequence is CASSLGDGSYEQYF. CDR3 coding DNA: TGTGCCAGCAGTCTCGGAGACGGCTCCTACGAGCAGTACTTC.

The chain employs TRBV6-1 and TRBJ2-5; D call uncertain. Germline V gene lookup returns CDR1 MNHNS and CDR2 SASEGT. CDR3 length equals 15 residues. Trimming pared 2 bases from V and 0 bases from J, leaving 10 bases between. CDR3 sequence (DNA): TGTGCCAGCAGTGAACTAGGCCTGTACCAAGAGACCCAGTACTTC. It yields the protein CASSELGLYQETQYF.

The chain employs TRBV7-2 and TRBJ1-1, with D perhaps TRBD1 (6 bases). Trimming removed 3 bases from V and 3 bases from J, with 11 bases in between. CDR3 length: 14 residues. The germline V gene has CDR1 SGHTA and CDR2 FQGNSA. The chain's CDR3 is CASSFTQGDTEAFF. The CDR3 DNA reads as TGTGCCAGCAGCTTTACACAGGGTGACACTGAAGCTTTCTTT.

This clone appeared once. The chain carries TRBV2 and TRBJ2-3; D remains unclear. There are 9 residues in the CDR3. Germline V gene lookup returns CDR1 SNHLY and CDR2 FYNNEI. V shed 7 bases and J shed 9 bases, with 5 bases lying between them. The CDR3: CASTVTQYF. CDR3 sequence (DNA): TGTGCCAGCACAGTCACGCAGTATTTT.

The rearrangement uses TRBV6-5 and TRBJ2-7; tentative D call: TRBD2 (6 bases). V lost 5 bases and J 2 bases, leaving 13 bases between the germline ends. The germline gives CDR1 MNHEY, CDR2 SVGAGI. The CDR3 contains 14 residues. The CDR3 sequence is CASSLEGSAYEQYF. The CDR3 region has the DNA TGTGCCAGCAGTCTGGAGGGGTCCGCCTACGAGCAGTACTTC.

V gene TRBV5-6 combines with J gene TRBJ2-7; D is perhaps TRBD2 (5 bases). CDR3 length: 14 amino acids. Germline CDR1 reads SGHDT; CDR2 reads YYEEEE. Trimming took off 0 bases at V and 5 bases at J, with 12 bases between the two ends. The CDR3 DNA reads TGTGCCAGCAGCTTGGGGGAGTCCAACCACGAGCAGTACTTC. Amino acids: CASSLGESNHEQYF.

V usage is TRBV4-1 and J usage is TRBJ1-2; D is perhaps TRBD1 (6 bases). Germline values: CDR1 MGHRA, CDR2 YSYEKL. The CDR3 runs 14 residues. V was trimmed by 4 bases and J by 6 bases, leaving 15 bases between them. Here the CDR3 reads CASSPIGRGHGYTF. The CDR3 DNA follows: TGCGCCAGCAGCCCCATAGGCAGGGGACATGGCTACACCTTC.